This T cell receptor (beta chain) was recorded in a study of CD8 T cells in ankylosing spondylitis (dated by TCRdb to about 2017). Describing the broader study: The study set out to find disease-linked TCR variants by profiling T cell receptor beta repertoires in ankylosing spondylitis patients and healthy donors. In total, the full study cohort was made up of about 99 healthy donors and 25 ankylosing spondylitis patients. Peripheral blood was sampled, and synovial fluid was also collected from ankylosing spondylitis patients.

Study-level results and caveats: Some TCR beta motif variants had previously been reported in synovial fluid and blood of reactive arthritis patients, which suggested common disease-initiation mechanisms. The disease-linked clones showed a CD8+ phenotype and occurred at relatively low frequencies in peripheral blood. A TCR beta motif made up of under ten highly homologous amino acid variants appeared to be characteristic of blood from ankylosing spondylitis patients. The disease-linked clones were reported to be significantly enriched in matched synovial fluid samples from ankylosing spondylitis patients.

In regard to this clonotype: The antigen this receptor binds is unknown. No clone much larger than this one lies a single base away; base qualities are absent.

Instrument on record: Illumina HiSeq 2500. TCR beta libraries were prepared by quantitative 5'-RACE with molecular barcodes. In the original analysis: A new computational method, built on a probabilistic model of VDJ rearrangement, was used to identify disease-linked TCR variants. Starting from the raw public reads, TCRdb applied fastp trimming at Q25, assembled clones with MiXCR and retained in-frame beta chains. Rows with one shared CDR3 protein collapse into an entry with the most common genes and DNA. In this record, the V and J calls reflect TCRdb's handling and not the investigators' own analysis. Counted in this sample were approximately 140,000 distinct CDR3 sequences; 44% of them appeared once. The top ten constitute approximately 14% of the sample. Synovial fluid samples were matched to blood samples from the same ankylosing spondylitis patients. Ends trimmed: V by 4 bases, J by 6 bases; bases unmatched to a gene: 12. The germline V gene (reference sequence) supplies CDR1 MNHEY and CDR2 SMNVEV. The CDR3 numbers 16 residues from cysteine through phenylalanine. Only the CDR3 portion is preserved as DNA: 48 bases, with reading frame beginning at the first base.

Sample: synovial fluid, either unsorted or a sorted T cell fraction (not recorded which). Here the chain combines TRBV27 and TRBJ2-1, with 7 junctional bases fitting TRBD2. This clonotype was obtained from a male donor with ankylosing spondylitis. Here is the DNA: TGTGCCAGCAGTTCCAAACTAGCGACCAAACGCAATGAGCAGTTCTTC. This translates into CASSSKLATKRNEQFF.